Detailed here is one T cell receptor beta chain. Its target is unknown. The junction departs from the called germline gene at one end, perhaps through a read error. This entry comes from a study of regulatory and conventional T cells in RAG deficiency. The germline V gene encodes CDR1 SGHTA and CDR2 FQGTGA. This CDR3 has 14 residues. Repertoires were generated with immunoSEQ multiplex PCR, while TCRdb's copy carries only in-frame clones and drops some. The sample has 30,000 to 35,000 clones; about 75% are singletons. Study conclusions and caveats: In Omenn syndrome, sorted "Tregs" may be peripherally activated cells. Omenn patients showed >85% Treg-Tconv overlap and shorter CDR3 lengths.

Genomic DNA came from blood conventional CD4+ T cells gated CD25-low CD127-high. In addition, the sample was reused for a study of regulatory T cells. As that study records: The primer mix had 52 TRBV and 13 TRBJ primers.

This sequence joins TRBV7-3 and TRBJ2-1; maybe TRBD2 (6 bases). Sequenced material: CD4+ effector T cells sorted from blood. The origin of this receptor is a human donor in good health. The CDR3 coding sequence is TGTGCTAGCAGCCCCGGGGTGGCGGGGAATGAGCAGTTCTTC. Translated, it gives CASSPGVAGNEQFF.